This TCR beta chain was sequenced during a study of OX40 agonist ivuxolimab in advanced cancers. For the study at large: Participants could have had prior anti-PD-1, anti-PD-L1 or anti-CTLA-4 therapy, and about 37% had some.

Germline values: CDR1 GTSNPN, CDR2 SVGIG (reference sequence). V dropped 5 bases and J dropped 0 bases, with 11 bases sitting between them. There are 13 residues in the CDR3. Study-level points and caveats: What antigens the expanded peripheral T cells recognized was never established. Doses of 0.1 to 3.0 mg/kg were accompanied by clonal expansion of CD4+ and CD8+ blood T cells by week 6.

The repertoire was sequenced with immunoSEQ multiplex PCR; TCRdb's copy has only in-frame clones and lacks some. The sample holds 90,000 to 150,000 clones, around 87% seen once. Remarks on this clone: Its antigen is not identified.

V usage is TRBV30 and J usage is TRBJ2-7, with D possibly being TRBD1 (6 bases). The starting material was CD4+ or CD8+ T cells sorted from blood, obtained in a trial of the OX40 agonist ivuxolimab. The sequence was collected from an adult with an advanced solid tumor such as melanoma, head and neck, liver or kidney cancer. This CDR3 is CAWEKDSSYEQYF. The CDR3 DNA sequence: TGTGCCTGGGAGAAGGACAGCTCCTACGAGCAGTACTTC.